This TCR beta chain was obtained from a study of blood T cell repertoires in COVID-19. Germline trimming cut 4 bases from V and 4 bases from J; bases unmatched to any gene: 3. CDR1 GTSNPN and CDR2 SVGIG come from the germline V gene (reference sequence). CDR3 length: 12 residues. Clones were sequenced by immunoSEQ multiplex PCR, and TCRdb holds only the in-frame ones, with some missing. This table holds around 100,000 clones, 91% found once. The chain couples TRBV30 to TRBJ1-1, with 7 positions matching TRBD1. The material sequenced was peripheral blood. The sequence came from a human donor in a cohort sampled during active COVID-19. The CDR3 bases are TGTGCCTGGATTAGACAGGGCACTGAAGCTTTCTTT. Amino acid sequence: CAWIRQGTEAFF.